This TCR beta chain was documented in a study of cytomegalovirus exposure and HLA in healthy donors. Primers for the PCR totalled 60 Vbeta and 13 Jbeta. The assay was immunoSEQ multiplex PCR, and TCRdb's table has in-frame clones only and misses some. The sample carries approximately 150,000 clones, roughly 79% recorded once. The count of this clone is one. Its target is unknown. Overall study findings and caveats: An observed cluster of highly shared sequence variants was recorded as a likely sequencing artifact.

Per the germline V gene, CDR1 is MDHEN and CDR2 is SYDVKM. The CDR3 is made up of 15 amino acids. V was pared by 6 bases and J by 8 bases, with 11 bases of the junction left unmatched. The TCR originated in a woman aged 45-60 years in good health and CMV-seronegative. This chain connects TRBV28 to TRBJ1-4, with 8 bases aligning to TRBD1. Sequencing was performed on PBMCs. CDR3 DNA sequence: TGTGCCAGCAGCCCTTGGGGACAGGCAGCAGAAAAACTGTTTTTT. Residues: CASSPWGQAAEKLFF.